Following are 25 T cell receptor beta chains from one sample sequenced in a study of T cell clonality in common variable immunodeficiency. Only in-frame clones appear in the TCRdb table, and some are missing; sequencing was by immunoSEQ multiplex PCR. The sample includes 42,000 or so clones, none of them occurring once. The sequenced sample consisted of peripheral blood mononuclear cells. Receptor source: a person aged 18 to 69 in good health.

This clone came up many times. Read data end 3 residues before the CDR3 end; the end is taken from the germline J gene. The chain recombines TRBV20-1 with TRBJ2-3; D uncertain. Germline V gene lookup returns CDR1 DFQATT and CDR2 SNEGSKA (reference sequence). The CDR3 is 13 residues long. V was clipped by 5 bases and J by 6 bases, with 15 bases between them. The CDR3 sequence: CSAPWWIGDTQYF. CDR3 bases read: TGCAGTGCTCCCTGGTGGATAGGGGATACG.

At least ten counts were recorded for this clone. The read is 3 residues too short to cover the CDR3 end, so that end is filled in from the germline J gene. The chain links TRBV7-9 to TRBJ1-5; TRBD1 agrees at 7 bases. The CDR3 is 14 residues long. Germline CDR1 is SEHNR and CDR2 is FQNEAQ (reference sequence). J gave up 4 bases and V 4 bases, and 4 bases lay outside the gene matches. CDR3 bases read: TGTGCCAGCAGCTCCGACAGGGCGAATCAGCCC. It yields the protein CASSSDRANQP. The full CDR3 reads CASSSDRANQPQHF. Using reference TRBV7-9 and TRBJ1-5 for the parts outside the CDR3, the full variable domain is DTGVSQNPRHKITKRGQNVTFRCDPISEHNRLYWYRQTLGQGPEFLTYFQNEAQLEKSRLLSDRFSAERPKGSFSTLEIQRTEQGDSAMYLCASSSDRANQPQHFGDGTRLSIL.

This clone was observed many times. The read ends 3 residues early relative to the CDR3; the germline J gene fills the gap. The chain carries TRBV4-2 and TRBJ2-3; 9 nucleotides align to TRBD2. CDR3 length equals 16 residues. CDR1 is LGHNA, CDR2 YNFKEQ, per germline. The V segment lost 1 base and the J segment 2 bases; nucleotides outside the gene matches: 4. CDR3 loop: CASSQGLAGVTDTQYF. CDR3 DNA, as far as it was read: TGTGCCAGCAGCCAAGGCTTAGCGGGAGTCACAGATACG.

This clone was seen ten or more times. The CDR3 is cut off 3 residues early in the read; its end comes from the germline J gene. The chain couples TRBV30 to TRBJ2-3; D perhaps matches TRBD2 (5 bases). Trimming left V 8 bases short and J 0 bases short, with 12 bases between. This CDR3 contains 13 residues. Germline V gives CDR1 GTSNPN, CDR2 SVGIG (reference sequence). CDR3 protein: CALPGGSTDTQYF. Incomplete CDR3 DNA: TGTGCCCTCCCGGGCGGGAGCACAGATACG.

There are many counts of this clone. The CDR3 protein is CASSIQGAGTGELFF. Incomplete CDR3 DNA: TGTGCCAGTAGTATCCAGGGAGCTGGTACCGGGGAG. The V call is TRBV19, the J call TRBJ2-2; either TRBD1 or TRBD2 may fit D (5 bases each). From the germline J gene comes the end of the CDR3, since the read stops 3 residues before it. V shed 3 bases and J shed 5 bases, with 13 bases lying between them. The CDR3 is made up of 15 amino acids. Germline V gene data show CDR1 as LNHDA and CDR2 as SQIVND (reference sequence).

This clone was picked up a small number of times. CDR3 amino acids: CASSPSGGGAFF. The part of the CDR3 DNA that was read is TGTGCCAGCAGCCCTTCCGGGGGGGGA. The chain has TRBV11-2 and TRBJ1-1, with a tentative D call TRBD1 (5 bases). Read sequence stops 3 residues before the CDR3 end, and the germline J gene provides the missing end. The CDR3 length is 12 residues. The germline CDR1 and CDR2 sequences are SGHAT and FQNNGV. The whole variable domain, filled in from reference TRBV11-2 and TRBJ1-1, reads EAGVAQSPRYKIIEKRQSVAFWCNPISGHATLYWYQQILGQGPKLLIQFQNNGVVDDSQLPKDRFSAERLKGVDSTLKIQPAKLEDSAVYLCASSPSGGGAFFGQGTRLTVV.

This clone was observed many times. The CDR3 end falls 3 residues outside the read, so it is completed with the germline J gene. The V call is TRBV5-1, the J call TRBJ2-1; the D gene is possibly TRBD1 (5 bases). Trimming took 0 bases from V and 3 from J, leaving 7 bases between them. The CDR3 loop spans 14 amino acids. CDR1 SGHRS and CDR2 YFSETQ come from the germline V gene. CDR3 sequence: CASSLDQGYNEQFF. The sequenced CDR3 bases are TGCGCCAGCAGCTTGGATCAGGGCTACAATGAG.

Points on this clone: The read gets to within 3 residues of the CDR3 end, and the germline J gene fills in the rest. The V and J genes are TRBV7-8 and TRBJ2-7; D is possibly TRBD1 (5 bases). This CDR3 is built from 14 residues. CDR1 and CDR2 (germline): SGHVS, FQNEAQ. V was clipped by 1 base and J by 5 bases, with 12 bases between them. The CDR3 region is CASSLGAARDEQYF. The sequenced CDR3 bases are TGTGCCAGCAGCTTAGGGGCCGCCAGGGACGAG.

This clone was recorded many times. The read terminates 3 residues ahead of where the CDR3 ends, so the germline J gene completes it. The chain joins TRBV2 to TRBJ2-7; TRBD2 aligns across 8 bases. The germline V gene encodes CDR1 SNHLY and CDR2 FYNNEI. The CDR3 is 14 amino acids. The V segment lost 6 bases and the J segment 1 base; nucleotides outside the gene matches: 5. The CDR3 DNA, read in part, is TGTGCCAGCAGCAGAAGCGGGAGTTCCTACGAG. Amino acids: CASSRSGSSYE. The whole CDR3 reads CASSRSGSSYEQYF.

Note on this clone: The CDR3 end falls 3 residues outside the read, so it is completed with the germline J gene. The chain uses TRBV7-2 and TRBJ2-1; D may be TRBD1 (6 bases). Trimming left V 5 bases short and J 2 bases short, with 7 bases between. Germline V gene sequence: CDR1 SGHTA, CDR2 FQGNSA. There are 13 residues in the CDR3. Incomplete CDR3 DNA: TGTGCCAGCAGCGGGACACCCTACAATGAG. Its protein product is CASSGTPYNE. The whole CDR3 protein reads CASSGTPYNEQFF.

In its sample, this clone was seen many times. The CDR3 end lies 3 residues beyond the end of the read and is filled in from the germline J gene. V is TRBV5-4 and J is TRBJ2-7, with 7 nucleotides matching TRBD1. The CDR3 contains 14 residues. The V and J ends lost 4 bases and 2 bases, in that order; junction bases with no gene match: 6. Germline assignment: CDR1 SGHNT and CDR2 YYREEE (reference sequence). The CDR3 DNA, read in part, is TGTGCCAGCAGCCCTGACAGGGTCGCCTACGAG. Amino acids: CASSPDRVAYE. The full-length CDR3 reads as CASSPDRVAYEQYF.

This clone was seen many times. Coverage ceases 3 residues before the CDR3 finishes, and the germline J gene fills in the end. The chain employs TRBV4-2 and TRBJ2-3; no reliable D call. Germline V CDR1 and CDR2: LGHNA, YNFKEQ. The ends were cut back, 3 bases at V and 1 base at J, with 20 bases in the middle. This CDR3 has 18 residues. The CDR3 protein is CASSHIRQGNLGTDTQYF. The covered CDR3 bases are TGTGCCAGCAGCCACATACGACAAGGAAATCTCGGCACAGATACG.

Ten or more counts support this clone. The read finishes 3 residues shy of the CDR3 end, and the germline J gene is used to complete it. V is TRBV19 and J is TRBJ1-1; maybe TRBD1 (6 bases). Trimming removed 3 bases from V and 3 bases from J, with 14 bases in between. The CDR3 runs to 15 residues. Germline CDR1 LNHDA, CDR2 SQIVND (reference sequence). Incomplete CDR3 DNA: TGTGCCAGTAGTATCGGGGGGCGCGGGGACACTGAA. Encoded protein: CASSIGGRGDTE. The complete CDR3 protein is CASSIGGRGDTEAFF.

This clone has at least ten counts. The sequenced CDR3 bases are TGTGCCTGGAGTGCCCCATCGGCAGGGGCCTATAGCAATCAGCCC. Translated: CAWSAPSAGAYSNQP. In full, the CDR3 reads CAWSAPSAGAYSNQPQHF. V is TRBV30 and J is TRBJ1-5, with D possibly matching TRBD1 (6 bases). The CDR3 extends 3 residues past the end of the read, so its final part is completed from the germline J gene. Trimming left V 1 base short and J 0 bases short, with 19 bases between. Germline CDR1 GTSNPN, CDR2 SVGIG (reference sequence). The CDR3 sequence is 18 residues long.

This clone has a count of ten or more. With the read ending 3 residues before the CDR3 end, the germline J gene is used to fill in that end. The V and J genes are TRBV29-1 and TRBJ2-1; TRBD1 might be the D (5 bases). V was cut by 4 bases and J by 0 bases, with 10 bases left in between. This CDR3 spans 14 amino acids. Germline V gene lookup returns CDR1 SQVTM and CDR2 ANQGSEA. CDR3 residues: CSVVPGHSYNEQFF. CDR3 DNA, as far as it was read: TGCAGCGTTGTCCCAGGGCACTCCTACAATGAG.

In this sample, this clone turned up many times. CDR3 DNA, as far as it was read: TGTGCCAGTAGTATTACGACAGACGGC. Protein product: CASSITTDG. The complete CDR3 sequence is CASSITTDGYTF. The chain couples TRBV19 to TRBJ1-2, with D possibly TRBD1 on 5 matching bases. The CDR3 end falls 3 residues outside the read, so it is completed with the germline J gene. Germline values: CDR1 LNHDA, CDR2 SQIVND (reference sequence). The CDR3 has 12 amino acids.

The sample holds many counts of this clone. Partial CDR3 DNA: TGCGCCAGCATCACAGGGGGGACAAGCTCCTATAATTCACCC. It is translated as CASITGGTSSYNSP. In full, the CDR3 reads CASITGGTSSYNSPLHF. The chain carries TRBV5-1 and TRBJ1-6, with 8 bases aligning to TRBD1. The CDR3 extends 3 residues past the end of the read, so its final part is completed from the germline J gene. Trimming cost V 6 bases and J 0 bases; bases outside gene matches: 8. The CDR3 runs 17 residues. In germline, CDR1 is SGHRS, CDR2 YFSETQ.

In regard to this clone: The CDR3 is cut off 3 residues early in the read; its end comes from the germline J gene. The rearrangement uses TRBV11-1 and TRBJ2-5, with D perhaps matching TRBD2 (6 bases). The ends were cut back, 5 bases at V and 3 bases at J, with 16 bases in the middle. The V gene's germline CDR1 is SGHAT and CDR2 FQDESV (reference sequence). This CDR3 comprises 15 residues. CDR3 residues: CASSPGGEVKETQYF. The part of the CDR3 DNA that was read is TGTGCCAGCAGCCCAGGAGGGGAGGTTAAAGAGACC.

This clone occurred many times. The read ends 3 residues early relative to the CDR3; the germline J gene fills the gap. The chain recombines TRBV13 with TRBJ1-6; 8 bases are a match to TRBD1. The CDR3 length is 16 residues. Per the germline V gene, CDR1 is PRHDT and CDR2 is FYEKMQ (reference sequence). V trimming: 2 bases; J trimming: 7 bases; junction bases outside the gene matches: 7. The CDR3 here is CASSLFPGQGNSPLHF. The covered CDR3 bases are TGTGCCAGCAGCTTATTCCCCGGACAGGGAAATTCACCC.

The CDR3 bases that were read are TGCAGTGCCCCCTTCGGGACAGGGGGCCACAATGAG. Amino acid sequence: CSAPFGTGGHNE. The whole CDR3 sequence is CSAPFGTGGHNEQFF. The chain combines TRBV20-1 with TRBJ2-1, with 12 bases aligning to TRBD1. The read comes to an end 3 residues before the CDR3 does, leaving the germline J gene to fill in the end. The V gene end was trimmed by 6 bases and the J gene end by 5 bases; junction bases not matched to a gene: 8. The CDR3 covers 15 residues. The germline gives CDR1 DFQATT, CDR2 SNEGSKA (reference sequence).

For this clone: The CDR3 end lies 3 residues beyond the end of the read and is filled in from the germline J gene. The chain recombines TRBV7-6 with TRBJ1-5, with a possible D match to TRBD1 (5 bases). V lost 2 bases to trimming and J lost 6 bases, with 11 bases between them. The CDR3 has 14 amino acids. Germline CDR1 reads SGHVS; CDR2 reads FNYEAQ. The CDR3 DNA, read in part, is TGTGCCAGCAGCTTACAAGGGGTGGGTCAGCCC. It codes for CASSLQGVGQP. In full, the CDR3 is CASSLQGVGQPQHF.

This clone has a count of ten or more. The CDR3 end is not reached by the read, which stops 3 residues before it; the germline J gene fills it in. V gene TRBV20-1 combines with J gene TRBJ2-1; 14 bases match TRBD2. The CDR3 totals 17 residues. The ends lost 6 bases at V and 2 bases at J; junction bases unmatched: 9. Germline CDR1 is DFQATT and CDR2 is SNEGSKA (reference sequence). CDR3 in amino acids: CSAPGLAGEEPYNEQFF. The CDR3 DNA, read in part, is TGCAGTGCCCCGGGACTAGCGGGAGAGGAACCCTACAATGAG.

At least ten counts were recorded for this clone. The observed sequence ends 3 residues before the CDR3 terminus, with the missing tail filled in from the germline J gene. The chain joins TRBV5-1 to TRBJ2-2, with 11 bases aligning to TRBD1. Trimming cost V 7 bases and J 7 bases; bases outside gene matches: 6. The CDR3 sequence is 14 residues long. Germline assignment: CDR1 SGHRS and CDR2 YFSETQ. The CDR3 is CASAADRGLGELFF. The covered CDR3 bases are TGCGCCAGCGCCGCGGACAGGGGGCTCGGGGAG.

This clone was counted at least ten times. The read terminates 3 residues before the CDR3 end, so the remaining end is supplied by the germline J gene. The rearrangement uses TRBV5-5 and TRBJ2-2; 7 nucleotides match TRBD1. The germline V gene has CDR1 SGHKS and CDR2 YYEKEE (reference sequence). The CDR3 runs 15 residues. The V gene end was trimmed by 5 bases and the J gene end by 1 base; junction bases not matched to a gene: 5. Incomplete CDR3 DNA: TGTGCCAGCAGATCGCAGGGGGTGAACACCGGGGAG. Translated: CASRSQGVNTGE. The full-length CDR3 reads as CASRSQGVNTGELFF.

The table lists this clone with many counts. The CDR3 end falls 3 residues outside the read, so it is completed with the germline J gene. V and J are TRBV20-1 and TRBJ2-3, with D uncertain. Trimming shortened V by 6 bases and J by 2 bases, and 12 bases separated the two germline ends. The CDR3 spans 13 residues. Germline loops: CDR1 DFQATT, CDR2 SNEGSKA (reference sequence). The sequenced CDR3 bases are TGCAGTGCCGAGAAGGGTAACACAGATACG. Amino acid sequence: CSAEKGNTDT. The full-length CDR3 reads as CSAEKGNTDTQYF.